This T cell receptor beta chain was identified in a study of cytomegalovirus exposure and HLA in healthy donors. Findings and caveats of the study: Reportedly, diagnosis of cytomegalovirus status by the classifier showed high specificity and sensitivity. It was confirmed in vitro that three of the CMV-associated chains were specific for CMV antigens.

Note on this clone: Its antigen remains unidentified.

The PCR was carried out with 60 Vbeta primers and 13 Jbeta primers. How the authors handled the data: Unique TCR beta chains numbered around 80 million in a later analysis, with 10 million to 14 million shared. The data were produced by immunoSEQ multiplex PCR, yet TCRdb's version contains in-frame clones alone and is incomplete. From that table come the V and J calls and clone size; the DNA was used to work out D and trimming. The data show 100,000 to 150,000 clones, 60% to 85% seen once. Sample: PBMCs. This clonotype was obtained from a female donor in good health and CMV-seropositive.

CDR3 coding DNA: TGCGCCAGCAGCTTGCAGGGACAGAACCTCTACGAGCAGTACTTC. This codes for CASSLQGQNLYEQYF. The chain joins TRBV5-1 to TRBJ2-7, with TRBD1 matching 7 bases. The length of the CDR3 is 15 residues. Trimming took 1 base from V and 3 from J; bases not matched to a gene: 7. The germline V gene encodes CDR1 SGHRS and CDR2 YFSETQ.